The entry that follows covers one T cell receptor (beta chain) sequence. Distinct nucleotide sequences in the sample also encode this CDR3. Sequencing was at deep level. Every subset's genomic DNA went evenly onto several immunoSEQ plates. Sorted-subset replicate PCR reactions contained 150 to 200 ng DNA, corresponding to approximately 30,000 T cell genomes. Method: immunoSEQ multiplex PCR; TCRdb's copy keeps in-frame clones and lacks some. The table includes roughly 500,000 clones, 90% to 96% detected once. These data originate in a study of shared clonotypes between healthy human individuals. Overall study: Donors had three CD4 naive, three CD4 memory, two CD8 naive and one CD8 memory plate apiece.

This CDR3 spans 13 amino acids. V dropped 0 bases and J dropped 2 bases, with 4 bases sitting between them. From germline, CDR1 is SEHNR and CDR2 FQNEAQ (reference sequence). The origin of this receptor is a woman in her thirties in good health. The chain couples TRBV7-9 to TRBJ1-2; no definite D call. Sequenced material: naive CD4+ T cells sorted from blood. The sample's subset: CD45RA+ positively selected. The CDR3 DNA reads TGTGCCAGCAGCTTAGCCCTGAACTATGGCTACACCTTC. It encodes CASSLALNYGYTF.